Included here is one TCR beta chain sequence, with context. The data stem from a study of blood T cell repertoires in COVID-19. Study in general: Acute and convalescent COVID-19 samples came from the United States, Italy and Spain.

Unmatched junction bases numbered 5, after V lost 8 bases and J lost 2 bases. The CDR3 totals 13 residues. Germline assignment: CDR1 SQVTM and CDR2 ANQGSEA. Sequencing was performed with immunoSEQ multiplex PCR; in TCRdb, only in-frame clones are kept and a portion is missing. The repertoire holds tens of thousands of clones, with about nine tenths as singletons. This clonotype was obtained from a woman aged 45-59 years with active or convalescent COVID-19. The sample was peripheral blood. V usage is TRBV29-1 and J usage is TRBJ2-3; 9 nucleotides agree with TRBD2. CDR3 sequence (DNA): TGCAGCACTGCGGGGGGGGACACAGATACGCAGTATTTT. It encodes CSTAGGDTDTQYF.